The text below deals with one TCR beta chain. Its antigen is not identified. Other DNA sequences in the sample encode the same CDR3. Among the donors, all were healthy bone marrow donors. This entry comes from a study of cytomegalovirus exposure and HLA in healthy donors. Study results and caveats: TCR beta V- and J-gene trimming, according to a later analysis, was linked to a missense DCLRE1C variant.

With 60 Vbeta and 13 Jbeta primers, the PCR was carried out. TCRdb keeps only in-frame clones here, not all; method: immunoSEQ multiplex PCR. The sample records about 210,000 clones, around 81% being singletons. The sequenced sample consisted of PBMCs. This sequence was found in a woman in her 50s in good health and CMV-seropositive.

The chain's CDR3 is CASSLAQGTNEKLFF. The CDR3, as DNA: TGCGCCAGCAGCTTGGCGCAGGGCACTAATGAAAAACTGTTTTTT. The genes are TRBV5-1 and TRBJ1-4; D is perhaps TRBD1 (5 bases). CDR1 SGHRS and CDR2 YFSETQ come from the germline V gene. Trimming removed 0 bases from V and 2 bases from J, with 8 bases in between. The CDR3 extends over 15 amino acids.